Listed below are T cell receptor beta chains from one sample, sequenced in a study of vaccination and CD4 T cells after COVID-19. No antigen has been identified for these receptors. Using its own MiXCR run on the PCR reads, TCRdb lists one record per CDR3 protein. The data contain 16,000 or so distinct CDR3 sequences, about 68% of them singletons. This sample comprised CD4+ T cells from blood, cultured in vitro, obtained after SARS-CoV-2 vaccination. The receptor set was obtained from a human donor who received a COVID-19 vaccine. The CDR3 runs from the conserved cysteine through the conserved F or W. D genes are given only for firm matches. Rows give clone size only sometimes, using once, few, many, or a class for an expanded clone.

clone size	V gene	J gene	D gene	CDR3 protein	CDR3 DNA
NA	TRBV10-3	TRBJ1-5	NA	CAIGAVGASQPQHF	TGTGCCATCGGGGCAGTTGGGGCATCCCAGCCCCAGCATTTT
NA	TRBV7-9	TRBJ1-2	TRBD1	CASSNGQGGSYGYTF	TGCGCCAGCAGCAATGGACAGGGGGGTAGCTATGGCTACACCTTC
few	TRBV2	TRBJ1-2	NA	CASSDGYGYTF	TGTGCCAGCAGTGATGGCTATGGCTACACCTTC
NA	TRBV24-1	TRBJ2-1	NA	CATSDLGSGTQNEQFF	TGTGCCACCAGTGATTTGGGGTCCGGGACACAGAATGAGCAGTTCTTC
NA	TRBV6-2/TRBV6-3	TRBJ2-2	TRBD1	CATEQGALTGELFF	TGTGCCACCGAACAGGGGGCACTCACCGGGGAGCTGTTTTTT
NA	TRBV12-3/TRBV12-4	TRBJ1-6	TRBD1	CASSRTGIWSSYNSPLHF	TGTGCCAGCAGTCGGACAGGGATATGGAGCTCCTATAATTCACCCCTCCACTTT
NA	TRBV6-1	TRBJ1-6	TRBD1	CASRGGAESPLHF	TGTGCCAGCAGAGGGGGCGCGGAGTCACCCCTCCACTTT
NA	TRBV10-2	TRBJ1-5	NA	CASSDSYSNQPQHF	TGCGCCAGCAGTGACAGCTATAGCAATCAGCCCCAGCATTTT
NA	TRBV27	TRBJ1-5	TRBD1	CASSPIWTGGNNQPQHF	TGTGCCAGCAGTCCAATTTGGACAGGGGGTAATAATCAGCCCCAGCATTTT
NA	TRBV7-2	TRBJ1-2	NA	CASSLEGLNYGYTF	TGTGCCAGCAGCTTAGAGGGACTCAACTATGGCTACACCTTC
NA	TRBV19	TRBJ1-5	NA	CASSIVGARQPQHF	TGTGCCAGTAGTATAGTCGGGGCACGCCAGCCCCAGCATTTT
NA	TRBV12-3/TRBV12-4	TRBJ1-2	TRBD1	CASSWGTDYGYTF	TGTGCCAGCAGTTGGGGGACAGATTATGGCTACACCTTC
NA	TRBV9	TRBJ1-2	NA	CASSGLDNRSGYTF	TGTGCCAGCAGCGGTCTGGATAATCGGAGCGGCTACACCTTC
few	TRBV20-1	TRBJ2-1	NA	CSAYSSSYNEQFF	TGCAGTGCTTATTCGAGCTCCTACAATGAGCAGTTCTTC
NA	TRBV6-5	TRBJ2-3	TRBD2	CASSYTSPSGGATDTQYF	TGTGCCAGCAGTTACACATCCCCTAGCGGGGGGGCCACAGATACGCAGTATTTT